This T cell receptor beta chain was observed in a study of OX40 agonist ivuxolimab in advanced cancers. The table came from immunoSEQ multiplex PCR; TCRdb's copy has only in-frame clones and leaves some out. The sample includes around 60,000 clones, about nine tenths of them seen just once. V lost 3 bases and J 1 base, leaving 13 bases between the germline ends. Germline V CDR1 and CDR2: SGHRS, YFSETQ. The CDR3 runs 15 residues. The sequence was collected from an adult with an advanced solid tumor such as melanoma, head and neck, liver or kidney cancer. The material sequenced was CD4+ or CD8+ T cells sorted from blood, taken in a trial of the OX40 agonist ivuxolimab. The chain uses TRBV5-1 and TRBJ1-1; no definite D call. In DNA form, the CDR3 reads TGCGCCAGCAGCTCACGGCTGACAAAGAACACTGAAGCTTTCTTT. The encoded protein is CASSSRLTKNTEAFF.